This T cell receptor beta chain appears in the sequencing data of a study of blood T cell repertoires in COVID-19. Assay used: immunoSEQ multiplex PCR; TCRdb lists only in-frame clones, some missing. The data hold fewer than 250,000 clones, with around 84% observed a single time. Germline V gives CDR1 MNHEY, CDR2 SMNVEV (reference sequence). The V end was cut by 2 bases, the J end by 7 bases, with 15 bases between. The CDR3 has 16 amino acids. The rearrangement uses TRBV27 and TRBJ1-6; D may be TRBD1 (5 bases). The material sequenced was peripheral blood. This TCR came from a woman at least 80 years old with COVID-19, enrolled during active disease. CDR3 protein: CASSLRASQGNSPLHF. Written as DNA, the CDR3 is TGTGCCAGCAGTTTAAGAGCTTCGCAGGGAAATTCACCCCTCCACTTT.